This T cell receptor (beta chain) appears in the sequencing data of a study of PD-L1 blockade in urothelial cancer. Study-wide background: At some point between 2014 and 2016 therapy began: atezolizumab 1,200 mg intravenously every 3 weeks. Each blood sample yielded a median of 141,255 T cells.

Generated by immunoSEQ multiplex PCR, the TCRdb table keeps only in-frame clones and is missing some. Of approximately 100,000 clones in the sample, about nine tenths were seen once. Trimming pared 3 bases from V and 8 bases from J, leaving 10 bases between. Germline CDR1 and CDR2: SGHTA and FQGNSA. The CDR3 length is 13 residues. Findings and limits, study-wide: Clones that were tumor-associated expanded more in the blood of durable-benefit patients at 3 weeks.

As regards this clone: The antigen remains unidentified.

The J gene is TRBJ2-2, the V gene TRBV7-2; D is possibly TRBD2 (6 bases). This clonotype was sampled from a woman older than 75 with urothelial cancer. The sample was PBMCs, taken around atezolizumab (anti-PD-L1) treatment. CDR3 sequence: CASSFAGSGELFF. As DNA, the CDR3 is TGTGCCAGCAGCTTCGCGGGATCTGGGGAGCTGTTTTTT.